These T cell receptor beta chains were read from a single sample in a study of cytomegalovirus exposure and HLA in healthy donors. Libraries were prepared by immunoSEQ multiplex PCR; TCRdb keeps only in-frame clonotypes and omits some of them. The profile shows 110,000 to 150,000 clones, approximately 78% of them singletons. Specimen: PBMCs. The receptors were sampled from a female donor in good health and CMV-seronegative. CDR3s include the opening cysteine and the closing phenylalanine or tryptophan. The order of the fields is CDR3 protein, CDR3 DNA, clone size, D gene, J gene, V gene. The D gene is left open where the match is weak. Size values are once, few and many counts, or a class for expanded clones, and some rows have none.

CDR3: CSVRTGNTEAFF
DNA: TGCAGCGTGCGGACAGGAAACACTGAAGCTTTCTTT
size: NA
D: TRBD1
J: TRBJ1-1
V: TRBV29-1

CDR3: CASSTRTGTYQPQHF
DNA: TGTGCCAGCAGCACGCGGACAGGGACCTATCAGCCCCAGCATTTT
size: few
D: TRBD1
J: TRBJ1-5
V: TRBV5-5

CDR3: CASSLLTGSSYNEQFF
DNA: TGCGCCAGCAGCCTTTTAACAGGGTCCTCCTACAATGAGCAGTTCTTC
size: few
D: NA
J: TRBJ2-1
V: TRBV5-1

CDR3: CASSYTGQETQYF
DNA: TGTGCCAGCAGTTACACAGGCCAAGAGACCCAGTACTTC
size: NA
D: NA
J: TRBJ2-5
V: TRBV6-5

CDR3: CASRGWSGVSYNEQFF
DNA: TGTGCCAGTAGGGGCTGGTCGGGGGTATCCTACAATGAGCAGTTCTTC
size: NA
D: NA
J: TRBJ2-1
V: TRBV19

CDR3: CASSRDRGQETQYF
DNA: TGTGCCAGCAGCCGGGACAGGGGCCAAGAGACCCAGTACTTC
size: NA
D: TRBD1
J: TRBJ2-5
V: TRBV7-2

CDR3: CAWSVLGTGELFF
DNA: TGTGCCTGGAGTGTACTAGGGACCGGGGAGCTGTTTTTT
size: NA
D: NA
J: TRBJ2-2
V: TRBV30

CDR3: CASSPRMNTEAFF
DNA: TGTGCCAGCAGCCCGCGGATGAACACTGAAGCTTTCTTT
size: NA
D: NA
J: TRBJ1-1
V: TRBV7-8

CDR3: CAWSTGGYEQYF
DNA: TGTGCCTGGTCGACAGGGGGGTACGAGCAGTACTTC
size: NA
D: TRBD1
J: TRBJ2-7
V: TRBV30

CDR3: CASSLGLRGEQYF
DNA: TGTGCCAGCAGCTTAGGCCTACGGGGCGAGCAGTACTTC
size: NA
D: NA
J: TRBJ2-7
V: TRBV7-2

CDR3: CASKTGVGNTIYF
DNA: TGTGCCAGCAAGACAGGGGTAGGAAACACCATATATTTT
size: NA
D: TRBD1
J: TRBJ1-3
V: TRBV19

CDR3: CASSYSDRSLIF
DNA: TGTGCCAGCAGTTACTCGGACAGGTCCCTAATCTTC
size: NA
D: TRBD1
J: TRBJ2-1
V: TRBV6-6

CDR3: CASSRRGEGETQYF
DNA: TGTGCCAGCAGCCGGCGGGGGGAGGGGGAGACCCAGTACTTC
size: NA
D: TRBD2
J: TRBJ2-5
V: TRBV6-5

CDR3: CSVSASASTDTQYF
DNA: TGCAGCGTATCGGCTAGCGCGTCCACAGATACGCAGTATTTT
size: NA
D: NA
J: TRBJ2-3
V: TRBV29-1

CDR3: CASSLVTGNTEAFF
DNA: TGTGCCAGCAGCTTAGTGACAGGGAACACTGAAGCTTTCTTT
size: NA
D: NA
J: TRBJ1-1
V: TRBV7-9

CDR3: CSARGYYEQYF
DNA: TGCAGTGCTAGAGGCTACTACGAGCAGTACTTC
size: few
D: NA
J: TRBJ2-7
V: TRBV20-1

CDR3: CASSDGQGRYGYTF
DNA: TGCGCCAGCAGCGACGGACAGGGCCGCTATGGCTACACCTTC
size: NA
D: TRBD1
J: TRBJ1-2
V: TRBV5-1

CDR3: CASSFDGKADTQYF
DNA: TGTGCCAGCAGTTTTGACGGGAAAGCAGATACGCAGTATTTT
size: NA
D: NA
J: TRBJ2-3
V: TRBV28

CDR3: CASEDRFYNEQFF
DNA: TGTGCCAGTGAAGACAGATTCTACAATGAGCAGTTCTTC
size: NA
D: NA
J: TRBJ2-1
V: TRBV5-6

CDR3: CASSLTGASSGNTIYF
DNA: TGTGCCAGCAGCTTGACAGGGGCGAGCTCTGGAAACACCATATATTTT
size: NA
D: TRBD1
J: TRBJ1-3
V: TRBV9

CDR3: CASSDTYGYTF
DNA: TGTGCCAGCAGTGACACCTATGGCTACACCTTC
size: NA
D: NA
J: TRBJ1-2
V: TRBV6-5

CDR3: CASRASWNTEAFF
DNA: TGTGCCAGCAGGGCTTCCTGGAACACTGAAGCTTTCTTT
size: few
D: NA
J: TRBJ1-1
V: TRBV14

CDR3: CASSHSGTGPYEQYF
DNA: TGTGCCAGCAGTCACTCCGGGACAGGTCCTTACGAGCAGTACTTC
size: NA
D: TRBD1
J: TRBJ2-7
V: TRBV6-6

CDR3: CASSQGTYSGNTIYF
DNA: TGCGCCAGCAGCCAAGGGACATACTCTGGAAACACCATATATTTT
size: NA
D: NA
J: TRBJ1-3
V: TRBV4-1

CDR3: CASSLADTRSGRGEKLFF
DNA: TGTGCCAGCAGCTTAGCGGATACACGGTCGGGTCGGGGGGAAAAACTGTTTTTT
size: NA
D: NA
J: TRBJ1-4
V: TRBV7-8

CDR3: CASSPPPRLSGRSDEQYF
DNA: TGTGCCAGCAGCCCCCCCCCTAGGCTTAGCGGGAGATCAGACGAGCAGTACTTC
size: once
D: TRBD2
J: TRBJ2-7
V: TRBV7-2

CDR3: CSVNLTPYEQYF
DNA: TGCAGCGTTAACCTAACCCCCTACGAGCAGTACTTC
size: NA
D: NA
J: TRBJ2-7
V: TRBV29-1

CDR3: CTSSQYGLAGCGDTQYF
DNA: TGCACCAGCAGCCAATACGGACTAGCGGGGTGCGGAGATACGCAGTATTTT
size: NA
D: NA
J: TRBJ2-3
V: TRBV1

CDR3: CASSPRGTNIQYF
DNA: TGTGCCAGCAGCCCTCGGGGTACTAACATTCAGTACTTC
size: NA
D: NA
J: TRBJ2-4
V: TRBV14

CDR3: CASSLTGTGGLGNSPLHF
DNA: TGTGCCAGCAGCTTAACCGGGACAGGGGGTTTGGGGAATTCACCCCTCCACTTT
size: NA
D: TRBD1
J: TRBJ1-6
V: TRBV7-8

CDR3: CASRPGTEYEQYF
DNA: TGTGCCAGCAGGCCCGGGACAGAATACGAGCAGTACTTC
size: NA
D: TRBD1
J: TRBJ2-7
V: TRBV2

CDR3: CASSLRGDSNQPQHF
DNA: TGCGCCAGCAGCTTACGGGGGGATAGCAATCAGCCCCAGCATTTT
size: few
D: NA
J: TRBJ1-5
V: TRBV5-1

CDR3: CASSQVDRGEAFF
DNA: TGCGCCAGCAGCCAAGTAGACAGGGGTGAAGCTTTCTTT
size: few
D: TRBD1
J: TRBJ1-1
V: TRBV4-3

CDR3: CASSLFWGGQPQHF
DNA: TGTGCCAGCAGTTTATTCTGGGGGGGTCAGCCCCAGCATTTT
size: NA
D: NA
J: TRBJ1-5
V: TRBV28

CDR3: CASSGRGIGSYEQYF
DNA: TGTGCCAGCAGCGGGAGGGGTATAGGGTCCTACGAGCAGTACTTC
size: few
D: TRBD2
J: TRBJ2-7
V: TRBV28

CDR3: CASSSTGQGGYEQYF
DNA: TGTGCCAGCAGCTCCACCGGACAGGGGGGCTACGAGCAGTACTTC
size: NA
D: TRBD1
J: TRBJ2-7
V: TRBV7-2

CDR3: CASSLAREDYGYTF
DNA: TGTGCCAGCAGCTTAGCCAGGGAGGACTATGGCTACACCTTC
size: NA
D: NA
J: TRBJ1-2
V: TRBV7-9

CDR3: CASSSQGGFYGYTF
DNA: TGTGCCAGCAGCTCCCAGGGAGGGTTTTATGGCTACACCTTC
size: NA
D: NA
J: TRBJ1-2
V: TRBV11-2

CDR3: CASRTGVTEAFF
DNA: TGTGCCAGCCGTACAGGGGTCACTGAAGCTTTCTTT
size: few
D: TRBD1
J: TRBJ1-1
V: TRBV19

CDR3: CASSEFSGTSHSEQFF
DNA: TGTGCCAGCAGTGAATTTTCAGGGACTAGTCATAGTGAGCAGTTCTTC
size: NA
D: TRBD2
J: TRBJ2-1
V: TRBV6-1

CDR3: CASSGTGSDTEAFF
DNA: TGTGCCAGCTCCGGGACAGGGTCAGACACTGAAGCTTTCTTT
size: few
D: TRBD1
J: TRBJ1-1
V: TRBV18

CDR3: CASSPGTFPYEQYF
DNA: TGTGCCAGCAGCCCCGGGACATTCCCCTACGAGCAGTACTTC
size: NA
D: NA
J: TRBJ2-7
V: TRBV7-8

CDR3: CASSTPTGRYGYTF
DNA: TGTGCCAGTAGTACGCCGACAGGGAGGTATGGCTACACCTTC
size: NA
D: TRBD1
J: TRBJ1-2
V: TRBV19

CDR3: CASSLGGSGDTQYF
DNA: TGCGCCAGCAGCTTAGGCGGGAGCGGAGATACGCAGTATTTT
size: NA
D: TRBD2
J: TRBJ2-3
V: TRBV5-1

CDR3: CASSLDTGLAVGLEQYF
DNA: TGTGCCAGCAGCTTAGACACGGGGCTAGCTGTGGGACTCGAGCAGTACTTC
size: NA
D: NA
J: TRBJ2-7
V: TRBV7-8

CDR3: CAITASGSSADTQYF
DNA: TGTGCCATCACAGCTAGCGGGAGTAGTGCAGATACGCAGTATTTT
size: NA
D: TRBD2
J: TRBJ2-3
V: TRBV10-3

CDR3: CASSLGGVHGGKEKLFF
DNA: TGTGCCAGCAGTCTCGGGGGGGTGCATGGTGGAAAGGAAAAACTGTTTTTT
size: NA
D: NA
J: TRBJ1-4
V: TRBV7-2

CDR3: CASSLATPGQGLNTQYF
DNA: TGTGCCAGCAGCTTGGCCACTCCGGGACAGGGGCTAAATACGCAGTATTTT
size: NA
D: TRBD1
J: TRBJ2-3
V: TRBV7-8

CDR3: CASTSGRGRVTDTQYF
DNA: TGCGCCAGTACGTCCGGACGAGGGAGAGTCACAGATACGCAGTATTTT
size: NA
D: NA
J: TRBJ2-3
V: TRBV5-1

CDR3: CASSPLAGGPDTQYF
DNA: TGTGCCAGCAGTCCCTTAGCGGGGGGCCCAGATACGCAGTATTTT
size: NA
D: TRBD2
J: TRBJ2-3
V: TRBV6-4

CDR3: CASSLQAGNYGYTF
DNA: TGTGCCAGCAGTTTACAGGCAGGGAACTATGGCTACACCTTC
size: NA
D: NA
J: TRBJ1-2
V: TRBV28

CDR3: CASSLTSGGADTQYF
DNA: TGTGCCAGCAGCTTAACTAGCGGGGGGGCTGATACGCAGTATTTT
size: NA
D: TRBD2
J: TRBJ2-3
V: TRBV7-9

CDR3: CASSLGGGANYGYTF
DNA: TGCGCCAGCAGCTTGGGCGGGGGAGCTAACTATGGCTACACCTTC
size: NA
D: NA
J: TRBJ1-2
V: TRBV5-1

CDR3: CASSHSGTNTDTQYF
DNA: TGCGCCAGCAGCCACAGCGGGACTAACACAGATACGCAGTATTTT
size: few
D: TRBD2
J: TRBJ2-3
V: TRBV5-1

CDR3: CASSPASGLNTEAFF
DNA: TGTGCCAGCAGCCCGGCCTCAGGTTTGAACACTGAAGCTTTCTTT
size: NA
D: NA
J: TRBJ1-1
V: TRBV5-5